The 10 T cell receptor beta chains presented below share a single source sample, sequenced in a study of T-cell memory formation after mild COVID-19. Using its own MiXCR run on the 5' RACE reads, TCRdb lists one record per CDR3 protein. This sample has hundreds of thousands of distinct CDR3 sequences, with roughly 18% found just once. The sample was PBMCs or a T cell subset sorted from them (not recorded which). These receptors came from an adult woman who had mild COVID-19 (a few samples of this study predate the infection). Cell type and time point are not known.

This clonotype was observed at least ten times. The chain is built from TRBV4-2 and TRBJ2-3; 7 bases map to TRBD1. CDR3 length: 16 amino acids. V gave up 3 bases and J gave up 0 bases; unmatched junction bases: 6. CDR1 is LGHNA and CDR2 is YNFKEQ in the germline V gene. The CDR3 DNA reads TGTGCCAGCAGCCAGGTCACAGGGGCCAGCACAGATACGCAGTATTTT. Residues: CASSQVTGASTDTQYF.

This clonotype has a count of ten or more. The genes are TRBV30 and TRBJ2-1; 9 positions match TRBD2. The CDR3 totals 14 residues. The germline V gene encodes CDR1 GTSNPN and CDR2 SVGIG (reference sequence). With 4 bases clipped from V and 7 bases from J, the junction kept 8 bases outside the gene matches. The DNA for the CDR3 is TGTGCCTGGAAAAGGGTAGCGGGAGTGAATGAGCAGTTCTTC. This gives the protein CAWKRVAGVNEQFF.

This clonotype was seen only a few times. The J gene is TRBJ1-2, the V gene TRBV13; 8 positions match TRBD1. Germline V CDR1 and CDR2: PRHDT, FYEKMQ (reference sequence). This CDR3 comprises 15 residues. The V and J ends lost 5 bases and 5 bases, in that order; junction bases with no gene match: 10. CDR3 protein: CASSPTTGVLYGYTF. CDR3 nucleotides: TGTGCCAGCAGCCCTACGACAGGGGTCCTATATGGCTACACCTTC. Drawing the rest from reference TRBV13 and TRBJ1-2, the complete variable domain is AAGVIQSPRHLIKEKRETATLKCYPIPRHDTVYWYQQGPGQDPQFLISFYEKMQSDKGSIPDRFSAQQFSDYHSELNMSSLELGDSALYFCASSPTTGVLYGYTFGSGTRLTVV.

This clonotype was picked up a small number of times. The CDR3 is CASSLTSWNEQFF. CDR3 in DNA: TGTGCCAGCAGCTTGACTAGTTGGAATGAGCAGTTCTTC. V usage is TRBV7-9 and J usage is TRBJ2-1; D is perhaps TRBD2 (6 bases). The CDR3 spans 13 residues. The germline V and J ends were trimmed by 3 bases and 7 bases, with 10 bases remaining between them. Germline V gene sequence: CDR1 SEHNR, CDR2 FQNEAQ (reference sequence). Variable domain in full (rest from reference TRBV7-9 and TRBJ2-1): DTGVSQNPRHKITKRGQNVTFRCDPISEHNRLYWYRQTLGQGPEFLTYFQNEAQLEKSRLLSDRFSAERPKGSFSTLEIQRTEQGDSAMYLCASSLTSWNEQFFGPGTRLTVL.

This CDR3 is CASSDPSRAAANEQFF. The DNA of the CDR3 is TGTGCCAGCAGCGATCCGTCGAGGGCAGCGGCCAATGAGCAGTTCTTC. The V and J genes are TRBV27 and TRBJ2-1; D is perhaps TRBD2 (5 bases). The length of the CDR3 is 16 residues. Trimming shortened V by 6 bases and J by 6 bases, and 21 bases separated the two germline ends. Germline lookup yields CDR1 MNHEY and CDR2 SMNVEV (reference sequence).

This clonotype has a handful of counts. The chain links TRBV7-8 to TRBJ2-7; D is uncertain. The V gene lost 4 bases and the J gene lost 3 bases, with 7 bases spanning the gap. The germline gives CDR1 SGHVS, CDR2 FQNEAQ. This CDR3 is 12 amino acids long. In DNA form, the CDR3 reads TGTGCCAGCAGCTCGAATAACTACGAGCAGTACTTC. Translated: CASSSNNYEQYF.

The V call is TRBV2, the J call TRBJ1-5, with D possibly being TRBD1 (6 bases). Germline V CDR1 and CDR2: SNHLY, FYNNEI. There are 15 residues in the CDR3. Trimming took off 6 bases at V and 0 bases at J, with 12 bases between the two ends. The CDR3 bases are TGTGCCAGCAGCGCTGGACAGAATAGCAATCAGCCCCAGCATTTT. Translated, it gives CASSAGQNSNQPQHF.

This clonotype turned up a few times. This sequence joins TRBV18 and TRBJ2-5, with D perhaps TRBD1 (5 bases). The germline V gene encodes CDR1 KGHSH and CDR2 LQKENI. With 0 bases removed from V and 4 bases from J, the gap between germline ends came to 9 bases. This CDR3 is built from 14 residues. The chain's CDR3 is CASSPPQGRETQYF. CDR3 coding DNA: TGTGCCAGCTCACCACCTCAGGGAAGAGAGACCCAGTACTTC.

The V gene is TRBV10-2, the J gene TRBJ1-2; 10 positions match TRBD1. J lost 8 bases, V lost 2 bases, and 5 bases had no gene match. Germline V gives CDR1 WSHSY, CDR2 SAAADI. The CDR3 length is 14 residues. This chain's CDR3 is CASSEATGGRGYTF. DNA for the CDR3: TGCGCCAGCAGTGAGGCGACAGGGGGCAGGGGCTACACCTTC.

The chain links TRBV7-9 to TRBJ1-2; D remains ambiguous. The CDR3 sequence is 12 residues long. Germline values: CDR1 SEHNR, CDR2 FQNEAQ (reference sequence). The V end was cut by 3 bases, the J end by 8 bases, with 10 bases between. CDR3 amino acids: CASSFQARGYTF. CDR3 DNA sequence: TGTGCCAGCAGCTTTCAGGCCAGGGGCTACACCTTC.